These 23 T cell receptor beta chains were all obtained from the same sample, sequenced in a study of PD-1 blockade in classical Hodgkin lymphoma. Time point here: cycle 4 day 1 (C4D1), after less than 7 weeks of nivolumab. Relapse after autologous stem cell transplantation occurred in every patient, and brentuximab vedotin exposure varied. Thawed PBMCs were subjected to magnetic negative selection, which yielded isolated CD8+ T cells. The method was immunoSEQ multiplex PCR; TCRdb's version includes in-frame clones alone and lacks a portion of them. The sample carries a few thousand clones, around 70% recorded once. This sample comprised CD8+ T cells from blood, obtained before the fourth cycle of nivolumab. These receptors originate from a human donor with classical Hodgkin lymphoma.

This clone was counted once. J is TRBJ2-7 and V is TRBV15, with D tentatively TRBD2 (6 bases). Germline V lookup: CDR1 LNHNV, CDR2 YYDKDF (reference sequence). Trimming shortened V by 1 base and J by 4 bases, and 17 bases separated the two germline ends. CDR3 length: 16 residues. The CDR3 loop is CATSRGEETLAYEQYF. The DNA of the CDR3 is TGTGCCACCAGCAGAGGCGAAGAGACACTAGCTTACGAGCAGTACTTC.

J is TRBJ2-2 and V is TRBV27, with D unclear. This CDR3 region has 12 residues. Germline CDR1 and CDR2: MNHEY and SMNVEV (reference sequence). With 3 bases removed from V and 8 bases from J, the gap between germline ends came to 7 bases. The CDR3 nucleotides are TGTGCCAGCAGTTTCGCGGAGGGGGAGCTGTTTTTT. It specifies CASSFAEGELFF.

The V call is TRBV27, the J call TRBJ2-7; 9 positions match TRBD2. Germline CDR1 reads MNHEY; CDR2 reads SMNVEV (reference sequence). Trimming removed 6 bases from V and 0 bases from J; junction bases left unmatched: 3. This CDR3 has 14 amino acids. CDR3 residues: CASRDSGSSYEQYF. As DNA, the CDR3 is TGTGCCAGCAGAGATAGCGGGAGCTCCTACGAGCAGTACTTC.

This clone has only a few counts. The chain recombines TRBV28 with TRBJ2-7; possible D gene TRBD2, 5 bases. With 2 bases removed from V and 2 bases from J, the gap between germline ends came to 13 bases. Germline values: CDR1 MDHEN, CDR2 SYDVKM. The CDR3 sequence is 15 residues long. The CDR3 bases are TGTGCCAGCAGTTTAAAAGCGGACGGGACCTACGAGCAGTACTTC. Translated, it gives CASSLKADGTYEQYF.

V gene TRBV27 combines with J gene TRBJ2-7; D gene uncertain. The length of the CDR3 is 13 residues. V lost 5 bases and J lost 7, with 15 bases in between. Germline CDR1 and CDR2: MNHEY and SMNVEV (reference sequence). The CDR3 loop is CASSAQPPREQYF. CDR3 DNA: TGTGCCAGCAGTGCACAACCCCCTCGGGAGCAGTACTTC.

CDR3 region: CASSLLDANTGELFF. CDR3 DNA sequence: TGCGCCAGCAGCTTGCTGGACGCGAACACCGGGGAGCTGTTTTTT. The chain joins TRBV5-1 to TRBJ2-2, with no clear D. Germline assignment: CDR1 SGHRS and CDR2 YFSETQ. V was trimmed by 1 base and J by 0 bases, leaving 7 bases between them. This CDR3 spans 15 amino acids.

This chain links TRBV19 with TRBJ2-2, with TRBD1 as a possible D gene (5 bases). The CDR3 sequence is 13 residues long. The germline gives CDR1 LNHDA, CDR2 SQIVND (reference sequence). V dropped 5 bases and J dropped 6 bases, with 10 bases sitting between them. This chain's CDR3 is CASSLTEAGELFF. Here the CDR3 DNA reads TGTGCCAGTAGTCTGACAGAGGCCGGGGAGCTGTTTTTT.

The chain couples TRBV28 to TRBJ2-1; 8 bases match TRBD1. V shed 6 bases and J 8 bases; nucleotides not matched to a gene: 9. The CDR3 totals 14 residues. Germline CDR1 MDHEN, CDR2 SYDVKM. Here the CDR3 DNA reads TGTGCCAGCAGGACGGACAGGGTGGGTGATGAGCAGTTCTTC. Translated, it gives CASRTDRVGDEQFF.

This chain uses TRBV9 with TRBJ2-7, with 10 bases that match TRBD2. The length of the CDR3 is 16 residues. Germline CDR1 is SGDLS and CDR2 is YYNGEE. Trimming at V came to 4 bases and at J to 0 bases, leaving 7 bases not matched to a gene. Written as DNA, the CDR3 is TGTGCCAGCAGCCCCACTAGCGGGGTAAGCTCCTACGAGCAGTACTTC. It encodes CASSPTSGVSSYEQYF.

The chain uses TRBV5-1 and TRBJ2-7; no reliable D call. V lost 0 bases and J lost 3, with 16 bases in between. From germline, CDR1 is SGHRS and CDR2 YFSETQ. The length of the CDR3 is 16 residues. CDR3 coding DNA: TGCGCCAGCAGCTTGGCCTCGGAGCCGCCCCACTACGAGCAGTACTTC. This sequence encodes CASSLASEPPHYEQYF.

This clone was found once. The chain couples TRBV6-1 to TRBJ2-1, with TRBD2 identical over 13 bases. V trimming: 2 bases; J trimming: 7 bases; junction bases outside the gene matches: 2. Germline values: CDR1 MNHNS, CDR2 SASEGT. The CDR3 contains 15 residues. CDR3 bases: TGTGCCAGCAGTGAAACTAGCGGGGGGGGGAATGAGCAGTTCTTC. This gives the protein CASSETSGGGNEQFF.

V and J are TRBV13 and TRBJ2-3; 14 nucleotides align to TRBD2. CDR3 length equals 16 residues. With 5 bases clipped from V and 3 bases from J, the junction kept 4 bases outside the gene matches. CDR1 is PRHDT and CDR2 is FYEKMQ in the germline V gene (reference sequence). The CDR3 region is CASSGWTSGRTDTQYF. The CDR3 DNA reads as TGTGCCAGCAGCGGATGGACTAGCGGGAGGACAGATACGCAGTATTTT.

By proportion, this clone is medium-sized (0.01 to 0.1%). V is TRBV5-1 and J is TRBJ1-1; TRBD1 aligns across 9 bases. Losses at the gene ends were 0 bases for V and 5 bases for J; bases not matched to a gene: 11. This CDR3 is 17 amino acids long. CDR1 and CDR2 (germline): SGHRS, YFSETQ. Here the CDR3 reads CASSLEPQGARGTEAFF. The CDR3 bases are TGCGCCAGCAGCTTGGAGCCACAGGGGGCGCGAGGGACTGAAGCTTTCTTT.

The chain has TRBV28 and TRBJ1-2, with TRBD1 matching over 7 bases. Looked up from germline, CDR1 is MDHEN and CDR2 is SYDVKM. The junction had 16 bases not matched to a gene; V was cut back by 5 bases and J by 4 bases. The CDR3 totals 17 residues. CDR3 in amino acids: CASSQGRWGQHSYGYTF. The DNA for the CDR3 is TGTGCCAGCAGTCAAGGGAGATGGGGACAGCACTCCTATGGCTACACCTTC.

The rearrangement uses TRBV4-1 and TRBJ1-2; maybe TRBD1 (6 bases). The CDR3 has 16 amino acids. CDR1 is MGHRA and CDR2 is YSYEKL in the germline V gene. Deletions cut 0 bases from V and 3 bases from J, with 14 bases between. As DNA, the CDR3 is TGCGCCAGCAGCCAAGAAGGAATTTCAGGGGACTATGGCTACACCTTC. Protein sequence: CASSQEGISGDYGYTF.

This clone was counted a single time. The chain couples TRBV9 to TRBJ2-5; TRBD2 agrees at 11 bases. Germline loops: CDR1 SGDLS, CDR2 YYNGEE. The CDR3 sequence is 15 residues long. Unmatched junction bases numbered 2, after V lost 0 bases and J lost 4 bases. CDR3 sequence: CASSVVGLAGETQYF. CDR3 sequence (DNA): TGTGCCAGCAGCGTAGTAGGACTAGCGGGAGAGACCCAGTACTTC.

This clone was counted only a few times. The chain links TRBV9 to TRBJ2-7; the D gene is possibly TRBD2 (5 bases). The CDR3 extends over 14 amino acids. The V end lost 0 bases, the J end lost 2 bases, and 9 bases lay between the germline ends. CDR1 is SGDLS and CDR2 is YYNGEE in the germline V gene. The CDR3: CASSVGGPTYEQYF. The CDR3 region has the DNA TGTGCCAGCAGCGTAGGAGGGCCTACCTACGAGCAGTACTTC.

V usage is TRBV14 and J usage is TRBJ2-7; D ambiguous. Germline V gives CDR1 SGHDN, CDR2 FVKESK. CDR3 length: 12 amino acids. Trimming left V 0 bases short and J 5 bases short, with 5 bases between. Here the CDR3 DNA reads TGTGCCAGCAGCCAAGATCCCCACGAGCAGTACTTC. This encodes CASSQDPHEQYF. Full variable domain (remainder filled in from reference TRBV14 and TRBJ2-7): EAGVTQFPSHSVIEKGQTVTLRCDPISGHDNLYWYRRVMGKEIKFLLHFVKESKQDESGMPNNRFLAERTGGTYSTLKVQPAELEDSGVYFCASSQDPHEQYFGPGTRLTVT.

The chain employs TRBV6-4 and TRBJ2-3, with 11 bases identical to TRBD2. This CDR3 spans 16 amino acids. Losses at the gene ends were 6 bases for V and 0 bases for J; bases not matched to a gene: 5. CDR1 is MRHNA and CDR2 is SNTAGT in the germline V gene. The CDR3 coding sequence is TGTGCCAGCAGCGCCGGGACTAGCGGTAGCACAGATACGCAGTATTTT. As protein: CASSAGTSGSTDTQYF.

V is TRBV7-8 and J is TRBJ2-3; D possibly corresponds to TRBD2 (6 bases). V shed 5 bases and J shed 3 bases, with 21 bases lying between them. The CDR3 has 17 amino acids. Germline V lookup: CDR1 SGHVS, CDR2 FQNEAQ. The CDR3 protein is CASSPKGGGFRTDTQYF. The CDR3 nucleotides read TGTGCCAGCAGCCCCAAGGGTGGAGGGTTTAGGACAGATACGCAGTATTTT.

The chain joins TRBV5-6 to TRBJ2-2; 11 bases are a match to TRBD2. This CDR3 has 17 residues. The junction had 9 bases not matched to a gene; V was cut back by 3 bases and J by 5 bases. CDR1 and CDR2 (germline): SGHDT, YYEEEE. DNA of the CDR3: TGTGCCAGCAGCTCGCCCTCTAGCGGGAGGCCTACCGGGGAGCTGTTTTTT. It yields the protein CASSSPSSGRPTGELFF.

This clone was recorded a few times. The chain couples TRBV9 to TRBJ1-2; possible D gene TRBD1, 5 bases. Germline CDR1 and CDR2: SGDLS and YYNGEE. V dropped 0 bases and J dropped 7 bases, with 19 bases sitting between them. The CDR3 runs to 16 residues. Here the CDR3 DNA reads TGTGCCAGCAGCGTAGGAGCCCTTGGGGGACCCACTGGCTACACCTTC. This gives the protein CASSVGALGGPTGYTF.

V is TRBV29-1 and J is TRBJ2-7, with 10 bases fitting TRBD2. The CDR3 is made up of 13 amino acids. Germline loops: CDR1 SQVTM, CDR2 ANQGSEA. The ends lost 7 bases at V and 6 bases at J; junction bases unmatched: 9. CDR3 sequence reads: CSAFGLAGVEQYF. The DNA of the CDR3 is TGCAGCGCCTTCGGCCTAGCGGGAGTCGAGCAGTACTTC.